This T cell receptor (beta chain) appears in the sequencing data of a study of sequential checkpoint blockade in melanoma. Across the whole study: After both sequences, patients received maintenance nivolumab.

Here immunoSEQ multiplex PCR was the method, and the copy in TCRdb shows in-frame clones only, minus some. The sample consists of about 40,000 clones, approximately 90% of them appearing once. Treatment meaning: randomized to nivolumab then ipilimumab (arm A) or the reverse (arm B). DNA-damaging chemotherapy had not been given to any patient beforehand. Sorted cells were live CD3+CD8+, lacking CD19 and CD56, from PBMCs. This clonotype originated in a human donor with melanoma. Sequences were derived from CD8+ T cells sorted from blood (inferred from file names), sampled from a patient given nivolumab and ipilimumab in sequence.

The CDR3: CASSTPGTSGSLYEQYV. In DNA form, the CDR3 reads TGTGCCAGCAGCACCCCAGGGACTAGCGGGAGTTTATACGAGCAGTACGTC. V gene TRBV11-3 combines with J gene TRBJ2-7; 14 bases are a match to TRBD2. The V gene end was trimmed by 5 bases and the J gene end by 4 bases; junction bases not matched to a gene: 10. Germline V gene lookup returns CDR1 SGHNT and CDR2 YENEEA. CDR3 length: 17 amino acids.